This entry is about one T cell receptor (beta chain). Its antigen is unknown. Per-nucleotide qualities are absent, and no much larger clonotype sits a single base away. Library creation used the immunoSEQ multiplex PCR assay. For the multiplex PCR, a mixture combining 60 forward primers for TCR Vbeta segments and 13 reverse primers for TCR Jbeta segments was used. Amplification of the CDR3 region of rearranged TCR beta genes was performed with a multiplex PCR assay on genomic DNA. On the Illumina HiSeq System, the amplified TCR beta libraries were sequenced as 87-base-pair reads. The published analysis was carried out like this. In a later analysis, 77 million or so unique TCR beta chains were counted across the roughly 610 repertoires, and roughly 10 million of these chains were shared by at least two donors. Raw reads were error-corrected and collapsed into unique sequences by a nearest-neighbor algorithm in which closely related sequences were merged to remove PCR and sequencing errors. CDR3 sequences were aligned to IMGT reference sequences to assign V, D and J gene segments. For a sequence to be retained, a match of at least six nucleotides to both a V gene segment and a J gene segment was required. Rearrangements were called productive when the CDR3 lacked stop codons and stayed in frame with V and J; all others were non-productive. Following IMGT convention, CDR3 was defined as the stretch from the second conserved V-encoded cysteine up to the conserved J-encoded phenylalanine. The earlier analysis of about 560 of the donors excluded any sequence lacking an unambiguous match to a single V gene segment. An earlier analysis of just under 600 of the donors called V segments functional above 56.7% productive rearrangements and segregating when the between-donor standard deviation exceeded 5%. A statistical classification framework was built to diagnose cytomegalovirus status from the catalog of TCR beta chain sequences. In a later analysis, V and J genes were assigned by comparing TCR nucleotide sequences against IMGT/GENE-DB human TR gene sequences. In a later analysis, CDR3 sequences and most-parsimonious VDJ recombination scenarios were assigned using the TCRdist pipeline. In a later analysis, each TCR beta chain was defined by its CDR3 amino acid sequence together with its V-gene family, and reads without a unique V-gene family were excluded. As a way to deal with suspected cross-contamination and a sequencing artifact, a later analysis dropped under 600 nucleotide sequences that were highly shared and had low generation probability. For each public chain, a later analysis derived a clonal expansion index from normalized ranks of inferred template counts within each repertoire. Generation probabilities in a later analysis came from a VDJ recombination model fitted to out-of-frame rearrangements, and those results were checked against IGoR. Hypergeometric tests were used in a later analysis to score TCR-TCR, TCR-HLA and TCR-CMV co-occurrence, with a repertoire-size bias correction applied to the TCR pairs. False discovery rates were estimated in a later analysis by permuting HLA or CMV assignments 20 times. In a later analysis, co-occurring TCRs were grouped using DBSCAN, with TCRdist sequence similarity added in when clustering inside HLA-allele-positive subsets. Co-occurrence clustering excluded repertoires with fewer than 30,000 or more than 120,000 public chains, plus five with anomalous nucleotide sharing. The source is immuneACCESS, and TCRdb retained only in-frame sequences with V and J called. Part of the clones is not carried over; for the studies checked, unresolved V genes explain less than half of this, and the remainder is unexplained. V, J and clone size reflect that table, while D and trimming were determined from the DNA. This sample gives some 150,000 clones in total; roughly 65% of them show up just once. The leading ten clones occupy approximately 1.8% of the sample.

CDR1 and CDR2 are read off the germline V gene as MNHEY and SVGAGI. Including cysteine and phenylalanine, the CDR3 has 14 amino acids. Of all the DNA, just the CDR3 is kept, 42 bases in frame from base 1. The germline ends are 19 bases apart after V is trimmed by 10 bases and J by 6 bases. This record belongs to a study of cytomegalovirus exposure and HLA in healthy donors (dated by TCRdb to 2017 to 2019). Context from the whole study: An earlier analysis of approximately 640 of the donors reported 250 to 300 Gb of sequence data and some 120 million unique TCR beta sequences from some 180 million T cells. An early release that covered several hundred HLA-typed donors contained 250 to 350 gigabases of sequencing data and 75 million to 100 million unique TCR sequences. Of the 300 to 500 genotyped donors, 81% were placed in the genetic ancestry cluster associated with self-reported Caucasian donors. The study aimed to test whether signatures of past pathogen exposure could be identified by cataloging public T cell receptors. Using immunosequencing, the study profiled T cell repertoires from 640 or so subjects and related those repertoires to cytomegalovirus serostatus. A separate validation cohort of approximately 130 different subjects was used in addition to the 666-subject first cohort. To predict cytomegalovirus infection status, the study brought together high-throughput TCR immunosequencing, statistical association of individual TCRs with disease status, and machine learning. A later analysis re-analyzed previously published TCR beta repertoires from 500 to 700 donors and added high-resolution HLA genotyping to study TCR occurrence patterns. The later analysis used no new phenotypic data to find candidate immune exposures, relying instead on TCR beta sequences and their occurrence across donors. In an earlier analysis of several hundred of the donors, high-throughput TCR beta sequencing was used to judge whether each TCR beta V gene segment behaved as functional or pseudogenic. Alongside the repertoire data, information on donor age, sex, ethnicity and CMV serostatus was compiled. Genome-wide SNP genotypes for about three fifths of the 666 donors were used in a later genetic analysis, which treated that subset as a discovery cohort. Every discovery cohort repertoire had been produced on one sequencing platform. Both class I and class II loci were covered by HLA typing, at four-digit resolution. Typing coverage differed by locus: A, B, C, DRB1 and DQB1 were typed in roughly 620-640 donors, DQA1 in 522, DPA1 in around 600, and DPB1 in 472. A handful of DR-DQ haplotypes were handled as single units for association and clustering because linkage in the cohort was strong. Among about 360 genotyped donors of the cohort, an average of 235,054 unique TCR beta nucleotide sequences were sequenced per donor, around 20% of them non-productive. The full study reports these points: Some IMGT-functional V segments, including TRBV6-2 and TRBV6-3, could not be told apart with the 87-base-pair reads, so those segments were excluded. Most TCR sequences were seen in very few donors, while some public TCRs were found in many individuals. At a false discovery rate of 0.05, a later analysis linked around 15,000 TCR beta sequences to specific HLA alleles. In this cohort, only TCR beta chains were sequenced, and detectable features were limited by the absence of alpha or paired-chain data. Sequencing depth was assumed to be roughly uniform across donors in the presence/absence analyses, though that assumption may not hold. Because HLA typing was unavailable for some donors at each locus, only the typed subset was used in association tests. Correlated functional status among segregating V segments might reflect linkage disequilibrium, but an unknown experimental factor could not be ruled out. When HLA alleles, especially DR and DQ, strongly co-occurred, attributing TCR associations to individual alleles was difficult. Approximately 16 rarely observed V segments, including chromosome 9 orphons, were excluded from the earlier analysis of several hundred of the donors because counts were too low. A further reported finding was that TCR beta sequences accurately predicted the HLA-A and HLA-B alleles for most subjects in the first cohort. In a later analysis, most CMV-associated TCR beta chains were found to appear HLA-restricted, with HLA associations seemingly driven largely by CMV exposure. Compared with equally common non-associated chains, HLA-associated TCR beta chains in a later analysis were more clonally expanded and had lower generation probabilities. In both the original and validation cohorts, the classifier was reported to diagnose cytomegalovirus status with high specificity and sensitivity. A later analysis reported that several top co-occurrence clusters appeared linked to parvovirus B19, influenza, CMV and Epstein-Barr virus. In a later genetic analysis, a missense DCLRE1C variant was associated with V-gene and J-gene trimming of TCR beta chains, and the association was replicated in an independent cohort. In an earlier analysis of about 600 of the donors, most TCR beta V segments appeared in productive rearrangements about 87% or about 30% of the time, broadly matching IMGT annotations. In vitro tests confirmed that three of the cytomegalovirus-associated TCR beta chains recognize cytomegalovirus antigens. Immune exposure information for the cohort was limited to CMV serostatus. The authors suggested that the approach could potentially be extended to other disease states and immunological phenotypes. According to a later genetic analysis, donors in an Asian-associated ancestry cluster had fewer N-insertions in productive TCRs than the roughly 660-donor mean. A total of fewer than 200 TCR beta chains were listed by the study as associated with cytomegalovirus. A cluster of highly shared sequence variants was judged likely to represent a technical artifact of the sequencing pipeline. A later analysis found that TCR association rates varied across HLA loci, with DRB1 alleles showing the most associated TCRs and HLA-C alleles the fewest.

The cohort consisted of 666 healthy bone marrow donors. At the time of sampling, every cohort member was nominally healthy, though immune exposures that went unrecorded were likely present. The donor tested CMV seronegative, placing the donor among the 352 seronegative members of the cohort. Each donor provided a peripheral blood sample, and peripheral blood mononuclear cells were used for TCR beta sequencing. Genomic DNA extraction from the blood cell samples was performed with the Qiagen DNeasy Blood Extraction Kit. The source material was PBMCs. This chain joins TRBV6-5 to TRBJ2-1, with TRBD2 as a weak D call on 6 bases. The clonotype originates from a woman under 40 in good health and CMV-seronegative. CDR3 loop: CATKTMTSSNEQFF. The base sequence is TGTGCCACTAAAACGATGACTAGTTCCAATGAGCAGTTCTTC.